The source of this T cell receptor beta chain is a study of chemoradiotherapy in HPV16-positive cancers. Study-level points and caveats: Non-HPV-specific T cells did not expand in tumors during treatment, whereas candidate HPV-specific clones and E7-related motifs did.

Using immunoSEQ multiplex PCR, the repertoire was profiled, and TCRdb retains in-frame clones only, with some absent. In the table there are 9,500 or so clones, around 83% of which are singletons. Trimming removed 7 bases at V and 8 bases at J, with 17 bases between. Germline CDR1 reads PRHDT; CDR2 reads FYEKMQ (reference sequence). CDR3 length: 13 residues. Comment on this clone: Its matching antigen is unknown.

This rearrangement joins TRBV13 to TRBJ1-1, with D perhaps TRBD1 (5 bases). The specimen was tumor tissue, collected from a patient who underwent chemoradiotherapy. The source is a human donor with HPV-associated anogenital cancer. The CDR3 nucleotides are TGTGCCAGCACCAAACTGGGGGACGGAGAAGCTTTCTTT. Its translation: CASTKLGDGEAFF.